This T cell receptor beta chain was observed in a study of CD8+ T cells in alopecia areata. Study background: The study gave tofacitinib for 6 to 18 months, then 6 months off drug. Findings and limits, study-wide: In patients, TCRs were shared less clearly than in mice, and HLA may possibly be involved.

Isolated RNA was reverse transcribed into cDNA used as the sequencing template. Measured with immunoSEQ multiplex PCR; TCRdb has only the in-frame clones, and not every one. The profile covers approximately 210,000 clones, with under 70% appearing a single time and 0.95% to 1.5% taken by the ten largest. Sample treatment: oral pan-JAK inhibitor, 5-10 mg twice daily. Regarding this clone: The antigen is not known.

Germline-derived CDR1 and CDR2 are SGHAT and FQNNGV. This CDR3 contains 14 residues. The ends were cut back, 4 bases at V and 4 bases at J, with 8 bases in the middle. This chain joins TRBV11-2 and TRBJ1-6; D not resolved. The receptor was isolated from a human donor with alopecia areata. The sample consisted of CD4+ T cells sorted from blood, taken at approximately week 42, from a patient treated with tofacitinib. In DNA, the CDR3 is TGTGCCAGCAGCTCAAGGACGTATAATTCACCCCTCCACTTT. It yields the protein CASSSRTYNSPLHF.